These 2 T cell receptor beta chains share one sample of origin, sequenced in a study of T-cell reconstitution after alpha-beta-depleted transplantation in children (TCRdb year 2016). Library method: PCR. Sequencer: Illumina HiSeq 2500. To normalize quantification of the TCRbeta repertoire, the TCR libraries were built with molecular barcoding that relied on unique molecular identifiers. TCRdb reworked the public reads: Q25 trimming with fastp, MiXCR clone assembly, productive beta chains retained. Rows matching on CDR3 protein sequence are summarized as one entry with the most common DNA and genes. In all, the sample holds approximately 85,000 distinct CDR3 sequences, and roughly 15% of those were seen once. 25% to 35% of the sample goes to the ten largest clones. Per the publication, the treatment or condition label means: allogeneic hematopoietic cell transplantation with graft depleted of TCRalphabeta T cells and CD19 B cells.

The sequencing here drew on PBMCs, mostly from graft donor cells, taken 180 days after TCRalphabeta/CD19-depleted stem cell transplant. The receptors derive from a male patient between 2 and 10 years old who had a stem cell transplant for acute lymphoblastic leukemia, so the T cells may come from the graft donor.

This clonotype was observed a handful of times. This chain links TRBV10-2 with TRBJ2-4; 15 bases map to TRBD2. This CDR3 has 21 amino acids. The V gene end was trimmed by 3 bases and the J gene end by 2 bases; junction bases not matched to a gene: 14. The germline V gene encodes CDR1 WSHSY and CDR2 SAAADI. The CDR3 loop reads CASSDVPWTSGRALPKNIQYF. The CDR3, as DNA: TGCGCCAGCAGTGATGTACCATGGACTAGCGGGAGGGCTCTACCCAAAAACATTCAGTACTTC.

This clonotype was seen at least ten times. The rearrangement links TRBV6-1 to TRBJ1-5; D is unclear. The CDR3 has 13 residues. Germline V CDR1 and CDR2: MNHNS, SASEGT. V was pared by 3 bases and J by 5 bases, with 8 bases between. CDR3 amino acids: CASSEWKYQPQHF. The CDR3 DNA is TGTGCCAGCAGTGAGTGGAAATATCAGCCCCAGCATTTT.